Listed here are 30 T cell receptor beta chains from one sample, sequenced in a study of blood T cell repertoires in COVID-19. Generated by immunoSEQ multiplex PCR, the TCRdb table keeps only in-frame clones and is missing some. The sample lists some 300,000 clones; 85% to 90% were seen once. The sample comprised peripheral blood. The receptor set was obtained from a woman in her thirties or forties with COVID-19, enrolled during active disease.

The chain uses TRBV7-9 and TRBJ1-2; D is possibly TRBD1 (6 bases). This CDR3 has 13 residues. V lost 5 bases, J lost 7 bases, and 14 bases lay in between. CDR1 is SEHNR and CDR2 is FQNEAQ in the germline V gene (reference sequence). The CDR3 DNA reads as TGTGCCAGCAGCATACTACAGGGAATTGGCTACACCTTC. This codes for CASSILQGIGYTF.

The chain employs TRBV7-8 and TRBJ1-4, with TRBD1 matching over 7 bases. The CDR3 loop spans 15 amino acids. The trim removed 2 bases at V and 2 bases at J, leaving 2 bases unmatched. Looked up from germline, CDR1 is SGHVS and CDR2 is FQNEAQ. The CDR3: CASSLSTGTNEKLFF. The CDR3 bases are TGTGCCAGCAGCTTATCGACAGGGACTAATGAAAAACTGTTTTTT.

V is TRBV5-1 and J is TRBJ1-1, with D tentatively TRBD1 (5 bases). The CDR3 sequence is 15 residues long. Looked up from germline, CDR1 is SGHRS and CDR2 is YFSETQ. V lost 0 bases and J 4 bases, leaving 13 bases between the germline ends. DNA for the CDR3: TGCGCCAGCAGCTTGGATGTCAGGGCTAGCACTGAAGCTTTCTTT. Its protein product is CASSLDVRASTEAFF.

This chain links TRBV20-1 with TRBJ2-3; 13 positions match TRBD2. Germline trimming cut 3 bases from V and 0 bases from J; bases unmatched to any gene: 3. The CDR3 extends over 16 amino acids. CDR1 is DFQATT and CDR2 is SNEGSKA in the germline V gene (reference sequence). The CDR3: CSASGLAGVSTDTQYF. The DNA for the CDR3 is TGCAGTGCTAGTGGACTAGCGGGAGTTAGCACAGATACGCAGTATTTT.

The chain couples TRBV14 to TRBJ2-1, with D unresolved. V gave up 4 bases and J gave up 6 bases, with 22 bases separating them. Germline assignment: CDR1 SGHDN and CDR2 FVKESK. This CDR3 has 17 amino acids. CDR3 DNA sequence: TGTGCCAGCAGCCCCGCGTCCTGGTCCCAGACTTTCAATGAGCAGTTCTTC. Translated, it gives CASSPASWSQTFNEQFF.

V is TRBV7-9 and J is TRBJ1-3, with D possibly TRBD1 on 6 matching bases. Trimming left V 5 bases short and J 8 bases short, with 16 bases between. CDR1 and CDR2 from the germline V gene are SEHNR and FQNEAQ (reference sequence). This CDR3 contains 14 residues. The CDR3 region is CASSNQGTGDTIYF. CDR3 nucleotide sequence: TGTGCCAGCAGCAATCAGGGGACCGGCGACACCATATATTTT.

This rearrangement joins TRBV5-4 to TRBJ2-7; tentatively, D is TRBD1 (6 bases). The V gene's germline CDR1 is SGHNT and CDR2 YYREEE (reference sequence). This CDR3 comprises 15 residues. The V and J ends lost 3 bases and 0 bases respectively, with 13 bases between them. The CDR3 spells CASSSTGTLSYEQYF. In DNA form, the CDR3 reads TGTGCCAGCAGCTCAACCGGGACACTCTCCTACGAGCAGTACTTC.

The chain uses TRBV6-5 and TRBJ1-2, with 9 bases aligning to TRBD1. Germline CDR1 MNHEY, CDR2 SVGAGI. V was clipped by 5 bases and J by 3 bases; unmatched bases: 7. The CDR3 sequence is 15 residues long. The CDR3 nucleotides read TGTGCCAGCAGTCCTACAGGGGGCCGAGACTATGGCTACACCTTC. Protein sequence: CASSPTGGRDYGYTF.

The chain joins TRBV2 to TRBJ2-3; D might be TRBD2 (6 bases). Germline CDR1 is SNHLY and CDR2 is FYNNEI. V lost 6 bases and J 2 bases, leaving 9 bases between the germline ends. This CDR3 has 13 amino acids. CDR3 in amino acids: CASSRDSTDTQYF. The CDR3 DNA reads TGTGCCAGCAGCCGGGACTCCACAGATACGCAGTATTTT.

The chain joins TRBV9 to TRBJ2-7; tentative D call: TRBD2 (6 bases). V dropped 0 bases and J dropped 3 bases, with 7 bases sitting between them. The germline V gene has CDR1 SGDLS and CDR2 YYNGEE. This CDR3 has 13 amino acids. The CDR3: CASSVADYYEQYF. CDR3 nucleotides: TGTGCCAGCAGCGTAGCGGACTACTACGAGCAGTACTTC.

This chain joins TRBV7-2 and TRBJ2-7, with 7 positions matching TRBD1. Unmatched junction bases numbered 7, after V lost 5 bases and J lost 0 bases. Germline assignment: CDR1 SGHTA and CDR2 FQGNSA. The CDR3 spans 15 residues. The CDR3 reads CASSRQGVGSYEQYF. CDR3 DNA sequence: TGTGCCAGCAGCCGCCAGGGGGTCGGCTCCTACGAGCAGTACTTC. The variable domain in full, completed from reference TRBV7-2 and TRBJ2-7, reads GAGVSQSPSNKVTEKGKDVELRCDPISGHTALYWYRQSLGQGLEFLIYFQGNSAPDKSGLPSDRFSAERTGGSVSTLTIQRTQQEDSAVYLCASSRQGVGSYEQYFGPGTRLTVT.

V gene TRBV5-1 combines with J gene TRBJ1-2, with D hard to call. Germline V CDR1 and CDR2: SGHRS, YFSETQ. The V end was cut by 3 bases, the J end by 4 bases, with 16 bases between. The CDR3 is 15 residues long. The CDR3: CASSYQGGLSYGYTF. The DNA of the CDR3 is TGCGCCAGCAGCTATCAAGGAGGGTTGTCCTATGGCTACACCTTC.

The table lists this clone with a count of one. The V call is TRBV18, the J call TRBJ2-1; perhaps TRBD2 as D (6 bases). The germline CDR1 and CDR2 sequences are KGHSH and LQKENI. This CDR3 region has 12 residues. V was cut by 3 bases and J by 12 bases, with 12 bases left in between. CDR3 residues: CASSPRDAGQFF. The CDR3 DNA follows: TGTGCCAGCTCACCGCGGGACGCGGGGCAGTTCTTC.

Concerning this clone itself: Germline and junction disagree at one end, which may indicate a read error. The sample has other DNA sequences that encode this CDR3 too. The rearrangement links TRBV7-3 to TRBJ2-3; TRBD2 agrees at 8 bases. The CDR3 covers 14 residues. Germline CDR1 SGHTA, CDR2 FQGTGA. DNA of the CDR3: TGCGCCAGCAGCGGCGGGGGGACCACAGATACGCAGTATTTT. It is translated as CASSGGGTTDTQYF.

This clone was detected a few times. The J gene is TRBJ1-5, the V gene TRBV28; tentatively, D is TRBD1 (5 bases). Germline V CDR1 and CDR2: MDHEN, SYDVKM. The CDR3 contains 16 residues. Trimming took 4 bases from V and 0 from J, leaving 13 bases between them. Here the CDR3 reads CASSSGDAYSNQPQHF. DNA for the CDR3: TGTGCCAGCAGTTCGGGGGACGCCTATAGCAATCAGCCCCAGCATTTT.

Here the CDR3 DNA reads TGTGCCAGCAGCTTGGTCTCAGGGGCGGGCAATGAGCAGTTCTTC. Encoded protein: CASSLVSGAGNEQFF. V usage is TRBV5-4 and J usage is TRBJ2-1, with D tentatively TRBD1 (6 bases). The CDR3 runs to 15 residues. Germline V gene data show CDR1 as SGHNT and CDR2 as YYREEE (reference sequence). V lost 0 bases to trimming and J lost 6 bases, with 13 bases between them.

V gene TRBV19 combines with J gene TRBJ1-5; tentatively, D is TRBD1 (5 bases). V lost 5 bases to trimming and J lost 3 bases, with 14 bases between them. Germline V gene data show CDR1 as LNHDA and CDR2 as SQIVND (reference sequence). CDR3 length: 15 amino acids. The CDR3 sequence is CASSARRQNNQPQHF. The CDR3 DNA reads TGTGCCAGTAGTGCACGAAGACAGAACAATCAGCCCCAGCATTTT.

The chain links TRBV5-1 to TRBJ2-1, with D perhaps matching TRBD1 (5 bases). CDR1 is SGHRS, CDR2 YFSETQ, per germline. This CDR3 has 14 residues. Trimming took off 4 bases at V and 9 bases at J, with 17 bases between the two ends. The CDR3 reads CASSIGHTLGEQFF. The CDR3 DNA sequence: TGCGCCAGCAGCATAGGACACACTTTGGGTGAGCAGTTCTTC.

V gene TRBV24-1 combines with J gene TRBJ2-1; 7 bases agree with TRBD1. CDR1 and CDR2 (germline): KGHDR, SFDVKD. The CDR3 consists of 14 residues. The trim removed 2 bases at V and 4 bases at J, leaving 1 base unmatched. The CDR3 region has the DNA TGTGCCACCAGTGATTCAGGGGGATACAATGAGCAGTTCTTC. It translates to CATSDSGGYNEQFF.

This chain uses TRBV19 with TRBJ2-1, with a weak D call TRBD2 (6 bases). This CDR3 region has 15 residues. Germline-derived CDR1 and CDR2 are LNHDA and SQIVND (reference sequence). V lost 1 base and J lost 7, with 14 bases in between. For the CDR3, the DNA is TGTGCCAGTAGTATAGCCGGGCAGGAGGGAAATGAGCAGTTCTTC. It specifies CASSIAGQEGNEQFF.

This clone was counted once. The rearrangement joins TRBV5-1 to TRBJ2-7; TRBD2 is a possible D gene (7 bases). The germline V gene has CDR1 SGHRS and CDR2 YFSETQ. Trimming left V 3 bases short and J 2 bases short, with 12 bases between. The CDR3 sequence is 14 residues long. CDR3 amino acids: CASSWGGRAYEQYF. The CDR3 DNA sequence: TGCGCCAGCAGCTGGGGGGGGCGGGCCTACGAGCAGTACTTC. Complete variable domain (other parts from reference TRBV5-1 and TRBJ2-7): KAGVTQTPRYLIKTRGQQVTLSCSPISGHRSVSWYQQTPGQGLQFLFEYFSETQRNKGNFPGRFSGRQFSNSRSEMNVSTLELGDSALYLCASSWGGRAYEQYFGPGTRLTVT.

The rearrangement uses TRBV5-6 and TRBJ2-2, with no clear D. The germline V gene encodes CDR1 SGHDT and CDR2 YYEEEE. This CDR3 region has 14 residues. The V and J ends lost 0 bases and 2 bases respectively, with 5 bases between them. Here the CDR3 reads CASSLELNTGELFF. CDR3 DNA sequence: TGTGCCAGCAGCTTGGAACTTAACACCGGGGAGCTGTTTTTT.

The chain couples TRBV28 to TRBJ2-7, with 8 positions matching TRBD1. The CDR3 totals 12 residues. J gave up 5 bases and V 6 bases, and 3 bases lay outside the gene matches. Germline V gene data show CDR1 as MDHEN and CDR2 as SYDVKM. The CDR3 loop reads CASRTGVHEQYF. The CDR3 nucleotides are TGTGCCAGCAGGACAGGGGTTCACGAGCAGTACTTC.

The J gene is TRBJ2-7, the V gene TRBV23-1; 9 bases fit TRBD2. TRBV23-1 is placed among ORFs of uncertain function. Trimming took 2 bases from V and 9 from J; bases not matched to a gene: 17. CDR3 length: 17 amino acids. CDR3 region: CASSQRVSREGKLGQYF. The CDR3 region has the DNA TGCGCCAGCAGTCAACGCGTGTCGCGGGAGGGAAAATTAGGGCAGTACTTC.

The rearrangement links TRBV10-3 to TRBJ1-5, with 8 bases matching TRBD1. The CDR3 is 13 residues long. V was pared by 10 bases and J by 4 bases, with 6 bases of the junction left unmatched. Per germline, CDR1 ENHRY and CDR2 SYGVKD. CDR3 coding DNA: TGTGCCACCGACAGGGGTGAGAATCAGCCCCAGCATTTT. It yields the protein CATDRGENQPQHF.

The rearrangement joins TRBV2 to TRBJ1-5, with D possibly matching TRBD1 (6 bases). The V gene's germline CDR1 is SNHLY and CDR2 FYNNEI. The CDR3 is 13 residues long. The ends were cut back, 7 bases at V and 9 bases at J, with 16 bases in the middle. CDR3: CASKRGTGGPQHF. CDR3 sequence (DNA): TGTGCCAGCAAAAGGGGGACGGGCGGGCCCCAGCATTTT.

This sequence joins TRBV7-9 and TRBJ2-3; TRBD2 might be the D (5 bases). The length of the CDR3 is 13 residues. The germline CDR1 and CDR2 sequences are SEHNR and FQNEAQ (reference sequence). The V gene lost 8 bases and the J gene lost 2 bases, with 11 bases spanning the gap. The CDR3 sequence is CASVRGTTDTQYF. As DNA, the CDR3 is TGTGCCAGCGTCCGGGGAACCACAGATACGCAGTATTTT. The full variable domain, completed using reference TRBV7-9 and TRBJ2-3, is DTGVSQNPRHKITKRGQNVTFRCDPISEHNRLYWYRQTLGQGPEFLTYFQNEAQLEKSRLLSDRFSAERPKGSFSTLEIQRTEQGDSAMYLCASVRGTTDTQYFGPGTRLTVL.

The chain uses TRBV25-1 and TRBJ2-5; tentatively, D is TRBD2 (5 bases). Germline CDR1 is MGHDK and CDR2 is SYGVNS. CDR3 length: 14 residues. V lost 2 bases, J lost 1 base, and 8 bases lay in between. The CDR3 reads CASSEPGLQETQYF. The CDR3 DNA reads TGTGCCAGCAGTGAACCTGGACTCCAAGAGACCCAGTACTTC.

This clone came up once. The rearrangement links TRBV7-6 to TRBJ2-7; a possible D gene is TRBD1 (5 bases). The CDR3 totals 18 residues. The V end was cut by 0 bases, the J end by 5 bases, with 23 bases between. Germline CDR1 and CDR2: SGHVS and FNYEAQ. The CDR3 region has the DNA TGTGCCAGCAGCTTAGCTGAGTTAACTCATGGACACGAAAACGAGCAGTACTTC. Residues: CASSLAELTHGHENEQYF.

V and J are TRBV28 and TRBJ1-5, with 9 nucleotides matching TRBD1. This CDR3 has 15 amino acids. Germline assignment: CDR1 MDHEN and CDR2 SYDVKM. After removal of 6 bases from V and 2 bases from J, the junction contained 5 bases not matched to a gene. As DNA, the CDR3 is TGTGCCAGCAGCATACAGGGGGCAGGCAATCAGCCCCAGCATTTT. Its protein is CASSIQGAGNQPQHF.